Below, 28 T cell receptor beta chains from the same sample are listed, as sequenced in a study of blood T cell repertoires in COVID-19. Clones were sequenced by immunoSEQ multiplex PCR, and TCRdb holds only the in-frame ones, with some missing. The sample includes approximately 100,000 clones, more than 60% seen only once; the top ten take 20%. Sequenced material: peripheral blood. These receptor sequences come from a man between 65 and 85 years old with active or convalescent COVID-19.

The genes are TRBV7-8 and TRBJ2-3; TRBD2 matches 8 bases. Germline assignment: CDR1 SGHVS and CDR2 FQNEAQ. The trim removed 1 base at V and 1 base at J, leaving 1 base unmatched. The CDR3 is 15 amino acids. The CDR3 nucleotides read TGTGCCAGCAGCTTAGACGGGGGGGGCACAGATACGCAGTATTTT. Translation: CASSLDGGGTDTQYF.

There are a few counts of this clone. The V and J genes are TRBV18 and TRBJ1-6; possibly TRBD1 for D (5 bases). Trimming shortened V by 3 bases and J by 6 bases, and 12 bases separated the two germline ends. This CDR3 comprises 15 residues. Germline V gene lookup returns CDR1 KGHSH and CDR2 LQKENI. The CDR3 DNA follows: TGTGCCAGCTCACCTTCCGGAGGGACTAATTCACCCCTCCACTTT. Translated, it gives CASSPSGGTNSPLHF.

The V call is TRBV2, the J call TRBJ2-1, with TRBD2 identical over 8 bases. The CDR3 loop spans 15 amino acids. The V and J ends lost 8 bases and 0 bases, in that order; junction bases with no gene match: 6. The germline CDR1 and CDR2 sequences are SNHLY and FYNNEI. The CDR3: CASSPGTSSYNEQFF. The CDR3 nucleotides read TGTGCCAGCTCACCCGGGACTAGCTCCTACAATGAGCAGTTCTTC.

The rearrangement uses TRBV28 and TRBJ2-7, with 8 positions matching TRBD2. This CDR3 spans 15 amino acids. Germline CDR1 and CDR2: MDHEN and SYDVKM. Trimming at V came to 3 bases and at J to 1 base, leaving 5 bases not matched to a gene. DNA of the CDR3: TGTGCCAGCAGTTTCGGGGGGGCCACTTCCTACGAGCAGTACTTC. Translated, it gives CASSFGGATSYEQYF.

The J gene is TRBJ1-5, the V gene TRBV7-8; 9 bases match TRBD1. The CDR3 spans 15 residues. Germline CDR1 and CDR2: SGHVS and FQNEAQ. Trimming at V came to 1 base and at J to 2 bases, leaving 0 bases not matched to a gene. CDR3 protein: CASSLGTGGNQPQHF. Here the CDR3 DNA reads TGTGCCAGCAGCTTAGGGACAGGGGGCAATCAGCCCCAGCATTTT.

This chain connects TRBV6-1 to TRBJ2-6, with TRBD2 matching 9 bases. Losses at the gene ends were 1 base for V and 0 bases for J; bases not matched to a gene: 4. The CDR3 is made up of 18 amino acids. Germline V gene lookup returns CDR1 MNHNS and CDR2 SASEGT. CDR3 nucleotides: TGTGCCAGCAGTGAAGGCCGAGCGGGAGGCTCTGGGGCCAACGTCCTGACTTTC. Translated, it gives CASSEGRAGGSGANVLTF.

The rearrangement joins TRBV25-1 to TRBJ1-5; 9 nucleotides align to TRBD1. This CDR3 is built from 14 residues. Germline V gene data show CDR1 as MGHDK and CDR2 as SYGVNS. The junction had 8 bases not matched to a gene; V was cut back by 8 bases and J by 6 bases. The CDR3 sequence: CASATGTGSQPQHF. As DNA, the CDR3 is TGTGCCAGCGCCACCGGGACAGGGAGTCAGCCCCAGCATTTT.

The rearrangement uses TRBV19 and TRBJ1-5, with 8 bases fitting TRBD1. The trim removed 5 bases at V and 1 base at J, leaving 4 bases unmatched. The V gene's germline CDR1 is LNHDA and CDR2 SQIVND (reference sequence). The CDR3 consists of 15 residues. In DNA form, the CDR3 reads TGTGCCAGTAGTGTTCAGGGGGCCAGCAATCAGCCCCAGCATTTT. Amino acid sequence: CASSVQGASNQPQHF. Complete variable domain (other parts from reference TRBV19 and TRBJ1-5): DGGITQSPKYLFRKEGQNVTLSCEQNLNHDAMYWYRQDPGQGLRLIYYSQIVNDFQKGDIAEGYSVSREKKESFPLTVTSAQKNPTAFYLCASSVQGASNQPQHFGDGTRLSIL.

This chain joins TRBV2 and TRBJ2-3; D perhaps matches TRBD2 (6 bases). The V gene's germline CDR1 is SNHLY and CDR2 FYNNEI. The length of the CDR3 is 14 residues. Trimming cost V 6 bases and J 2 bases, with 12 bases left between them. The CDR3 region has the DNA TGTGCCAGCAGCCGGGACTTAAACACAGATACGCAGTATTTT. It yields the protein CASSRDLNTDTQYF.

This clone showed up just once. CDR3 DNA: TGTGCCAGCAGCGCCCAAAGGGGGGGACAAGGTGAGCAGTTCTTC. Encoded protein: CASSAQRGGQGEQFF. V and J are TRBV9 and TRBJ2-1, with D maybe TRBD2 (7 bases). CDR3 length: 15 amino acids. Germline assignment: CDR1 SGDLS and CDR2 YYNGEE. With 3 bases removed from V and 9 bases from J, the gap between germline ends came to 19 bases.

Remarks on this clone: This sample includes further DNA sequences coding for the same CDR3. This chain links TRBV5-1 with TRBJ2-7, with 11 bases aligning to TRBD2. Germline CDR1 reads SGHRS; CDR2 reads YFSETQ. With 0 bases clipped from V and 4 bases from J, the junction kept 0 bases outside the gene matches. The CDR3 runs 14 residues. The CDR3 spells CASSLGTSGYEQYF. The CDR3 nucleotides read TGCGCCAGCAGCTTGGGGACTAGCGGGTACGAGCAGTACTTC.

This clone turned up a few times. This CDR3 is CAVKQGGNEKLFF. CDR3 DNA: TGTGCCGTCAAACAGGGGGGGAATGAAAAACTGTTTTTT. The V gene is TRBV15, the J gene TRBJ1-4, with 8 bases lining up with TRBD1. Per the germline V gene, CDR1 is LNHNV and CDR2 is YYDKDF (reference sequence). Trimming took 11 bases from V and 5 from J; bases not matched to a gene: 7. This CDR3 has 13 amino acids.

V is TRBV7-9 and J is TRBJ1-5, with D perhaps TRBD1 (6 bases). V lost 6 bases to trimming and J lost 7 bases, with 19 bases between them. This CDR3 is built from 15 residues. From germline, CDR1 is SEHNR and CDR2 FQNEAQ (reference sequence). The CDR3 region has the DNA TGTGCCAGCAGTCCAGGGACCCAGGGGAACCAGCCCCAGCATTTT. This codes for CASSPGTQGNQPQHF. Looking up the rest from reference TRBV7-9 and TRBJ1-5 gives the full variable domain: DTGVSQNPRHKITKRGQNVTFRCDPISEHNRLYWYRQTLGQGPEFLTYFQNEAQLEKSRLLSDRFSAERPKGSFSTLEIQRTEQGDSAMYLCASSPGTQGNQPQHFGDGTRLSIL.

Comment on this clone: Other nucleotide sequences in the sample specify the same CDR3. For the CDR3, the DNA is TGTGCCAGCAGTTCACAGGGGAACACTGAAGCTTTCTTT. Its protein is CASSSQGNTEAFF. V is TRBV2 and J is TRBJ1-1; weak D call: TRBD1 (6 bases). Trimming pared 5 bases from V and 1 base from J, leaving 8 bases between. The germline V gene has CDR1 SNHLY and CDR2 FYNNEI. The CDR3 has 13 amino acids. The full variable domain, rest sourced from reference TRBV2 and TRBJ1-1, is EPEVTQTPSHQVTQMGQEVILRCVPISNHLYFYWYRQILGQKVEFLVSFYNNEISEKSEIFDDQFSVERPDGSNFTLKIRSTKLEDSAMYFCASSSQGNTEAFFGQGTRLTVV.

CDR3 sequence reads: CASSPLGAETNYGYTF. The CDR3, as DNA: TGTGCCAGCAGCCCCCTGGGCGCAGAAACTAACTATGGCTACACCTTC. The gene calls are TRBV3-1 (or the pseudogene TRBV3-2) and TRBJ1-2, with no clear D. The length of the CDR3 is 16 residues. V lost 4 bases and J 0 bases, leaving 15 bases between the germline ends. From germline, CDR1 is LGHDT and CDR2 YNNKEL (reference sequence).

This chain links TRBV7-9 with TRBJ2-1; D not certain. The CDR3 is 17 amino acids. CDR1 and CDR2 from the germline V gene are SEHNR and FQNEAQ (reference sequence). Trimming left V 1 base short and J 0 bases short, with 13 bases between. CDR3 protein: CASSLGQHSSSYNEQFF. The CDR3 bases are TGTGCCAGCAGCTTAGGTCAACACAGCAGCTCCTACAATGAGCAGTTCTTC.

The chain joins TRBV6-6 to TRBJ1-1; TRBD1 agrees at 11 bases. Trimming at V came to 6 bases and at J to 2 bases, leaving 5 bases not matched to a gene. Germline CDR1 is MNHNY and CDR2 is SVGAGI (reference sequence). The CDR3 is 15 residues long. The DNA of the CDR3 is TGTGCCAGCAGGAGGACAGGGGGCAGCAACACTGAAGCTTTCTTT. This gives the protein CASRRTGGSNTEAFF.

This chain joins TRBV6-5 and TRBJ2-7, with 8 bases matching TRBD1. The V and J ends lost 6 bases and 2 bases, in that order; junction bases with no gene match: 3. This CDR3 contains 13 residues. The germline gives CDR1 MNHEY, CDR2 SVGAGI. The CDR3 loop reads CASSRDRTYEQYF. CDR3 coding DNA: TGTGCCAGCAGCCGGGACAGGACCTACGAGCAGTACTTC.

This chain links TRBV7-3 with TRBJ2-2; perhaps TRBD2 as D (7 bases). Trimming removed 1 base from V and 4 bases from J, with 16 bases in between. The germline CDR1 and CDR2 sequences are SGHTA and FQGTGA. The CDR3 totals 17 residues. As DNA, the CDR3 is TGTGCCAGCAGCTTAATAGGAGGGGGGGCTTCCACCGGGGAGCTGTTTTTT. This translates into CASSLIGGGASTGELFF.

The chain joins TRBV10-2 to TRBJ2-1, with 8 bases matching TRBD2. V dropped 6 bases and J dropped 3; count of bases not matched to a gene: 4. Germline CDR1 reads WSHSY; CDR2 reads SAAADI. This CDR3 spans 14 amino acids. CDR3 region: CASRASGFYNEQFF. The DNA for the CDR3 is TGCGCCAGCAGGGCTAGCGGGTTCTACAATGAGCAGTTCTTC.

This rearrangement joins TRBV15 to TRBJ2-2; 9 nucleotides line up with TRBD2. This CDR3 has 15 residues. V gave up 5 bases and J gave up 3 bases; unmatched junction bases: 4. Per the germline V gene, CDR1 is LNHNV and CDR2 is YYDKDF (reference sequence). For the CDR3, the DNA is TGTGCCACCAGCTGGGGACTAGCAGACACCGGGGAGCTGTTTTTT. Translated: CATSWGLADTGELFF.

The CDR3 DNA reads as TGTGCCAGCAGCTCAGGGACAGGACGGTACAGCACTGAAGCTTTCTTT. This sequence encodes CASSSGTGRYSTEAFF. J is TRBJ1-1 and V is TRBV5-4; 8 bases agree with TRBD1. Germline-derived CDR1 and CDR2 are SGHNT and YYREEE (reference sequence). The junction had 11 bases not matched to a gene; V was cut back by 3 bases and J by 4 bases. The CDR3 is made up of 16 amino acids.

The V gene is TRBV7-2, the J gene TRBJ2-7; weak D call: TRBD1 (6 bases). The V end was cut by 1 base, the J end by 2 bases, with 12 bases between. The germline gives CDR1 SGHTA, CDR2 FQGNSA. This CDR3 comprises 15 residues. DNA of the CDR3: TGTGCCAGCAGCTTAGTAGGGACATACACCTACGAGCAGTACTTC. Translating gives CASSLVGTYTYEQYF.

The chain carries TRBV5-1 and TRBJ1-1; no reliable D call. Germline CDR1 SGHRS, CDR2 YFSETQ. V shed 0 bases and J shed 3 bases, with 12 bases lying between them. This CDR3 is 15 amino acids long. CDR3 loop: CASSLGLGGYTEAFF. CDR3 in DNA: TGCGCCAGCAGCTTGGGTCTCGGCGGATACACTGAAGCTTTCTTT.

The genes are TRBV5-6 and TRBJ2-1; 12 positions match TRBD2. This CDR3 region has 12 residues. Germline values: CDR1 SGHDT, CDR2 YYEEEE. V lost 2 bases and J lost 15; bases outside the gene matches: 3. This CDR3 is CASSLLAGGSFF. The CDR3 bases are TGTGCCAGCAGCTTACTAGCGGGGGGTTCGTTCTTC.

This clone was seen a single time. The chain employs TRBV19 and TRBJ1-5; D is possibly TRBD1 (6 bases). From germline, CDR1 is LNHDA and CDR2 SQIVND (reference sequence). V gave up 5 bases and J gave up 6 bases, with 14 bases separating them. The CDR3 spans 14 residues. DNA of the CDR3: TGTGCCAGTAGTCCCCGGGACATACCTCAGCCCCAGCATTTT. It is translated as CASSPRDIPQPQHF.

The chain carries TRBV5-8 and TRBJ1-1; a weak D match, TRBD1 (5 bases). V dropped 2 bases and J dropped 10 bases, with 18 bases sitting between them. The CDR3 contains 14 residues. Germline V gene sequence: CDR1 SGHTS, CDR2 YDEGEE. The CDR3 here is CASSLRGTGPGAFF. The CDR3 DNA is TGTGCCAGCAGCTTAAGGGGCACAGGACCGGGAGCTTTCTTT.

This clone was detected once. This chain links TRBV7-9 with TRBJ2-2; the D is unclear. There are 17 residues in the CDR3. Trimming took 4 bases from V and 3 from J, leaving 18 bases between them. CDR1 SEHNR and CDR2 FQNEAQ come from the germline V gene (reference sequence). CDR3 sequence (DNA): TGTGCCAGCAGCTCGATGTCATATTCAGTGGACACCGGGGAGCTGTTTTTT. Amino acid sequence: CASSSMSYSVDTGELFF.